This entry features one T cell receptor beta chain sequence. Antigen specificity is unknown. Germline V gene data show CDR1 as MNHNY and CDR2 as SVGAGI (reference sequence). Trimming cost V 8 bases and J 0 bases, with 16 bases left between them. The CDR3 contains 15 residues. This entry belongs to a study of cytomegalovirus exposure and HLA in healthy donors. Study-wide points: A prior analysis recorded that most TCR beta V segments were productive about 87% or about 30% of the time. In all likelihood, a cluster of highly shared sequence variants was a sequencing artifact. According to the study, roughly 180 TCR beta chains were cytomegalovirus-associated.

The PCR employed 60 Vbeta primers together with 13 Jbeta primers. Sequenced by immunoSEQ multiplex PCR; TCRdb stores in-frame clones only, minus some. The data hold fewer than 200,000 clones, with around 82% observed a single time. The TCR was taken from a man in his forties in good health and CMV-seronegative. V is TRBV6-6 and J is TRBJ1-1; D perhaps matches TRBD1 (5 bases). The sample comprised PBMCs. CDR3 amino acids: CASGREGNMNTEAFF. The DNA of the CDR3 is TGTGCCAGCGGCAGGGAGGGAAACATGAACACTGAAGCTTTCTTT.